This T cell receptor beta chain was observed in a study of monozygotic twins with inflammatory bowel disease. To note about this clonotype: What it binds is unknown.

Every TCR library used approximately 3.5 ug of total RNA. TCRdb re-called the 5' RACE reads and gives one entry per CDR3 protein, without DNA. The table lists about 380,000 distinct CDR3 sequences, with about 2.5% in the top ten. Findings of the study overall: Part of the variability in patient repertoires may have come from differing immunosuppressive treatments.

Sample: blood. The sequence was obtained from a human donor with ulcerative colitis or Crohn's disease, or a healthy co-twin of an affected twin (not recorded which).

CDR3 loop: CASSESGGGTGELFF. The rearrangement uses TRBV6-4 and TRBJ2-2; TCRdb's D call, TRBD2, is unchecked because there is no DNA. The CDR3 is made up of 15 amino acids. The germline V gene encodes CDR1 MRHNA and CDR2 SNTAGT.